This T cell receptor beta chain was identified during a study of naive and memory T cell subsets. Notes on the study in general: Potentially, T cell activation and differentiation skew this RNA-based measurement.

Amplification of ligated cDNA took four PCR rounds with SP2 and nested alpha and beta constant primers. For blood and skin samples, reverse transcription used TCR alpha and beta constant primers. MiXCR was run by TCRdb on the 5' RACE reads, yielding one entry per CDR3 protein. The sample carries roughly 62,000 distinct CDR3 sequences, about 7.2% recorded once. The library had UMIs added by 3' ligation of an oligonucleotide to TCR cDNA. RNA was extracted from over 2 ml of whole blood of healthy adults. Unsorted total RNA, about 1 to 1000 ng, was DNase treated before reverse transcription. A few counts support this clonotype. Its cognate antigen is unknown. The sequence came from a male donor in good health.

CDR3 nucleotide sequence: TGCAGCGTTGACGGAGGGGGCGACGGAAACACCATATATTTT. Protein product: CSVDGGGDGNTIYF. This rearrangement joins TRBV29-1 to TRBJ1-3, with 7 positions matching TRBD1. This CDR3 comprises 14 residues. After removal of 3 bases from V and 4 bases from J, the junction contained 6 bases not matched to a gene. CDR1 SQVTM and CDR2 ANQGSEA come from the germline V gene.